This TCR beta chain is from a study of T cell responses to AZD1222 COVID-19 vaccine. Study-level points and caveats: There were mostly white British donors and more females than males, and clonal diversity was possibly underestimated. Vaccine-associated CD4 TCRs spanned spike, dominant at 160-218 and 743-854.

Data came from immunoSEQ multiplex PCR; TCRdb stores just in-frame clones and leaves some out. In the table there are about 92,000 clones, approximately 90% of which are singletons. This clone occurred a few times. Antigen specificity is unknown. Other nucleotide sequences from this sample produce the same CDR3. Trimming took off 2 bases at V and 8 bases at J, with 10 bases between the two ends. Per germline, CDR1 MNHNY and CDR2 SVGAGI (reference sequence). The length of the CDR3 is 14 residues. This TCR was recovered from an adult in good health. V and J are TRBV6-6 and TRBJ1-6; tentative D call: TRBD1 (5 bases). The material was peripheral blood, obtained on day 0 of AZD1222 vaccination. The CDR3 loop reads CASSYRDGDSPLHF. CDR3 in DNA: TGTGCCAGCAGTTACAGGGACGGGGATTCACCCCTCCACTTT.